This entry concerns a single T cell receptor (beta chain). This CDR3 has 14 residues. V was trimmed by 7 bases and J by 5 bases, leaving 17 bases between them. Germline CDR1 is MNHEY and CDR2 is SVGAGI. An input of about 0.45 to 1 ug of RNA was subjected to reverse transcription using random hexamers. From the immunoSEQ multiplex PCR reads, TCRdb called clonotypes with MiXCR, one entry per CDR3 protein. This sample has 110,000 to 150,000 distinct CDR3 sequences, with nearly 97% found just once. This specimen belongs to a study of CD8 T cells in Susac syndrome. The V call is TRBV6-5, the J call TRBJ2-5, with D unclear. Sequencing was done on a sample of CD4+ T cells from PBMCs. This TCR came from a human donor with Susac syndrome. The CDR3, as DNA: TGTGCCAGCACCACCCCCGGCGGTGCGGAGACCCAGTACTTC. Translating it yields CASTTPGGAETQYF.